This is a list of T cell receptor beta chains from one sample in a study of T cells in tumors after PD-1 blockade. TCRdb's copy holds only in-frame clones and misses some; the assay was immunoSEQ multiplex PCR. The sample carries 34,000 or so clones, 73% recorded once. The material sequenced was PBMCs, taken after anti-PD-1 treatment. Source of these receptors: a human donor with basal cell carcinoma. Both conserved end residues are part of each CDR3. A D gene is named only where the DNA matches it firmly. Where a row states a size, it is once, few, many or the class of an expanded clone; other rows omit it.

size	D	J	length	V	DNA	CDR3
-	-	TRBJ1-1	14	TRBV19	TGTGCCAGTAGGCACGTGGGGAAGGACACTGAAGCTTTCTTT	CASRHVGKDTEAFF
-	TRBD2	TRBJ2-1	15	TRBV15	TGTGCCACCAGCAGAGACGCCGTCACTAGCGGTGAGCAGTTCTTC	CATSRDAVTSGEQFF
-	-	TRBJ1-4	16	TRBV19	TGTGCCAGTAGTATCAGCGGGGGCGTAACTAATGAAAAACTGTTTTTT	CASSISGGVTNEKLFF
-	-	TRBJ2-1	20	TRBV12-5	TGTGCTAGTGGTTTGGACGTGGCGCGGGGTACTAGGAGCTCCTACAATGAGCAGTTCTTC	CASGLDVARGTRSSYNEQFF
-	TRBD2	TRBJ2-7	15	TRBV7-2	TGTGCCAGCAGATCCAGGACTAGCGGGAGGGATGAGCAGTACTTC	CASRSRTSGRDEQYF
once	-	TRBJ2-3	15	TRBV3-1/TRBV3-2	TGTGCCAGCAGCCGTGAAGCTCCCCCCACAGATACGCAGTATTTT	CASSREAPPTDTQYF
-	TRBD1	TRBJ2-2	14	TRBV19	TGTGCCAGTAGGGACAGGGGAGAAACCGGAGAGCTGTTTTTT	CASRDRGETGELFF
many	-	TRBJ2-2	17	TRBV29-1	TGCAGCGTTGAAGCTCAGGGCCCTATACCGAACACCGGGGAGCTGTTTTTT	CSVEAQGPIPNTGELFF
-	TRBD2	TRBJ2-1	19	TRBV6-2/TRBV6-3	TGTGCCAGCAGTTACCCGACTAGCGGGAGACAAACCACTTACAATGAGCAGTTCTTC	CASSYPTSGRQTTYNEQFF
-	TRBD1	TRBJ1-2	15	TRBV4-3	TGCGCCAGCAGCCAGCCTGACAGGGGAGGTTTTGGCTACACCTTC	CASSQPDRGGFGYTF
-	-	TRBJ2-1	17	TRBV19	TGTGCCAGTAGTACTCGGGACATGTCGAGCTCCTACAATGAGCAGTTCTTC	CASSTRDMSSSYNEQFF
-	TRBD1	TRBJ1-2	14	TRBV7-2	TGTGCCAGCACCGTGGACAGGACCCACTATGGCTACACCTTC	CASTVDRTHYGYTF
few	TRBD1	TRBJ1-4	15	TRBV19	TGTGCCAGTAGAGCCCAAACAGGGGGAGGAGAAAAACTGTTTTTT	CASRAQTGGGEKLFF
-	-	TRBJ1-2	15	TRBV11-3	TGTGCCAGCAGCCCAGGGGCAGGTAGTAGGTCGGGCTACACCTTC	CASSPGAGSRSGYTF
-	-	TRBJ2-7	15	TRBV7-6	TGTGCCAGCAGCTTAGATCAGGGGCCCTACTACGAGCAGTACTTC	CASSLDQGPYYEQYF
-	TRBD1	TRBJ1-4	14	TRBV6-6	TGTGCCAGCAGTAAACAGGGGATTAATGAAAAACTGTTTTTT	CASSKQGINEKLFF
-	-	TRBJ1-4	15	TRBV11-3	TGTGCCAGCAGCTTAGGGCAGGGACGGGCCGAAAAACTGTTTTTT	CASSLGQGRAEKLFF
-	-	TRBJ2-3	16	TRBV7-9	TGTGCCAGCAGCCCCCAGGCCTCCGGGGGCCTTGATACGCAGTATTTT	CASSPQASGGLDTQYF
-	-	TRBJ2-1	13	TRBV5-6	TGTGCCAGCAGCCCTGGACCGGGCAATGAGCAGTTCTTC	CASSPGPGNEQFF
-	-	TRBJ1-1	14	TRBV7-9	TGTGCCAGCAGCTTAATTGGCGGGAGGACTGAAGCTTTCTTT	CASSLIGGRTEAFF
-	TRBD2	TRBJ2-1	16	TRBV7-9	TGTGCCAGCAGCAATCTAGCGGGGGGATTTTTGAATGAGCAGTTCTTC	CASSNLAGGFLNEQFF
few	-	TRBJ2-2	16	TRBV7-2	TGTGCCAGCAGCTTAAAGCGCTCAGGGGGGATCGGGGAGCTGTTTTTT	CASSLKRSGGIGELFF
-	TRBD1	TRBJ1-4	16	TRBV6-6	TGTGCCAGCATCAGGGGGACGTTTGCAACTAATGAAAAACTGTTTTTT	CASIRGTFATNEKLFF
few	-	TRBJ2-7	13	TRBV28	TGTGCCAGCAGTTTTGGGTCCTCCTACGAGCAGTACTTC	CASSFGSSYEQYF
once	-	TRBJ2-7	15	TRBV11-3	TGTGCCAGCAGCTCAATCGACCGGGGCTTCTACGAGCAGTACTTC	CASSSIDRGFYEQYF
few	-	TRBJ1-2	14	TRBV6-1	TGTGCCAGCAGTGAAGCGAAGACAGTCTATGGCTACACCTTC	CASSEAKTVYGYTF
once	-	TRBJ2-2	14	TRBV5-4	TGTGCCAGCAGCCCTCGGGGGAACACCGGGGAGCTGTTTTTT	CASSPRGNTGELFF
-	-	TRBJ2-3	12	TRBV2	TGTGCCAGCAGTGAATGGGTGCATACGCAGTATTTT	CASSEWVHTQYF
-	-	TRBJ2-1	14	TRBV5-1	TGCGCCAGCAGCTTAGGACCAGCGTCTGATGAGCAGTTCTTC	CASSLGPASDEQFF
few	-	TRBJ1-6	13	TRBV19	TGTGCCAGTAGTGGTCAGGGTAATTCACCCCTCCACTTT	CASSGQGNSPLHF
-	-	TRBJ2-1	14	TRBV5-4	TGTGCCAGCAGCTTGAAGCATATCGACAATGAGCAGTTCTTC	CASSLKHIDNEQFF
-	TRBD1	TRBJ2-1	12	TRBV29-1	TGCAGTACAGGGGGCTCCTACAATGAGCAGTTCTTC	CSTGGSYNEQFF
-	-	TRBJ2-7	15	TRBV15	TGTGCCACCAGCAGAGGGGAGAGCAGGGTCTACGAGCAGTACTTC	CATSRGESRVYEQYF
-	-	TRBJ2-5	14	TRBV6-5	TGTGCCAGCAGGCCCGGGCAGGGGAGGGAGACCCAGTACTTC	CASRPGQGRETQYF
-	-	TRBJ2-7	11	TRBV5-1	TGCGCCAGCAGGGAAGTATACGAGCAGTACTTC	CASREVYEQYF
-	-	TRBJ2-1	16	TRBV7-2	TGTGCCAGCAGCTTAGACGGGGGAAGCTCCTACAATGAGCAGTTCTTC	CASSLDGGSSYNEQFF
-	-	TRBJ2-1	16	TRBV3-1/TRBV3-2	TGTGCCAGCAGCCCCAGGGGACGAGCGGAGGCGTATGAGCAGTTCTTC	CASSPRGRAEAYEQFF
few	-	TRBJ1-2	16	TRBV15	TGTGCCACCAGCAGAGCAGGGCAGGGTCCCGCCTATGGCTACACCTTC	CATSRAGQGPAYGYTF
-	-	TRBJ2-3	16	TRBV4-2	TGTGCCAGCAGCCGGGGGGGGGCGTACAGCACAGATACGCAGTATTTT	CASSRGGAYSTDTQYF
once	-	TRBJ1-1	13	TRBV5-1	TGCGCCAGCAGCTCGCAGGGGAACACTGAAGCTTTCTTT	CASSSQGNTEAFF
-	-	TRBJ2-5	14	TRBV5-1	TGCGCCAGCAGCTTGATGGGGGAGGTTGAGACCCAGTACTTC	CASSLMGEVETQYF
-	-	TRBJ2-7	12	TRBV2	TGTGCCAGCAGTGAAAAATCCTACGAGCAGTACTTC	CASSEKSYEQYF
-	TRBD1	TRBJ2-6	18	TRBV9	TGTGCCAGCAGTCTTCTAAGGGGGCCCCCAAGAGGGGCCAACGTCCTGACTTTC	CASSLLRGPPRGANVLTF
once	TRBD2	TRBJ2-2	17	TRBV19	TGTGCCAGTAGTATTTCTCTGAGTAGCGGGAATACCGGGGAGCTGTTTTTT	CASSISLSSGNTGELFF
-	-	TRBJ1-1	13	TRBV28	TGTGCCAGCATTAGGCGGGGGCGCACTGAAGCTTTCTTT	CASIRRGRTEAFF
-	TRBD2	TRBJ2-1	16	TRBV7-2	TGTGCCAGCAGCTTCGGGAAGCGGGGGATATACAATGAGCAGTTCTTC	CASSFGKRGIYNEQFF
-	-	TRBJ1-3	14	TRBV19	TGTGCCAGTAGTAACACCTTCTCTGGAAACACCATATATTTT	CASSNTFSGNTIYF
-	TRBD1	TRBJ1-4	17	TRBV5-8	TGTGCCAGCAGCTTGGCGGGCAGGGGGCGATCTAATGAAAAACTGTTTTTT	CASSLAGRGRSNEKLFF
-	-	TRBJ1-1	12	TRBV5-4	TGTGCCAGCAGCTTTGGCAACACTGAAGCTTTCTTT	CASSFGNTEAFF
-	TRBD1	TRBJ2-1	15	TRBV19	TGTGCCAGTAGTTCCGGGACAGGGTCCTACAATGAGCAGTTCTTC	CASSSGTGSYNEQFF
-	-	TRBJ1-1	16	TRBV7-9	TGTGCCAGCAGCTTAACTCCTGGACAGTCCAACACTGAAGCTTTCTTT	CASSLTPGQSNTEAFF
-	-	TRBJ2-2	15	TRBV7-9	TGTGCCAGCAGCTTACATAGTTCGAACACCGGGGAGCTGTTTTTT	CASSLHSSNTGELFF
-	TRBD1	TRBJ2-1	14	TRBV9	TGTGCCAGCAGCTTGGACAGGGGGCGGAATGAGCAGTTCTTC	CASSLDRGRNEQFF
-	TRBD2	TRBJ2-1	16	TRBV19	TGTGCCAGTAGTACAAACGACGGGGGGGTCTACAATGAGCAGTTCTTC	CASSTNDGGVYNEQFF
-	TRBD2	TRBJ2-7	15	TRBV29-1	TGCAGCGTTCACGAAGGGACTAGCGATTCCTACGAGCAGTACTTC	CSVHEGTSDSYEQYF
once	-	TRBJ2-1	12	TRBV28	TGTGCCAGCAGTGGGGATAGGGCGGGGCAGTTCTTC	CASSGDRAGQFF
-	TRBD1	TRBJ2-7	14	TRBV6-5	TGTGCCAGCAGCGTTCGGGACAGCTTATACGAGCAGTACTTC	CASSVRDSLYEQYF
-	-	TRBJ2-1	12	TRBV18	TGTGCCAGCTCAGGTCTGGGGGTTGAGCAGTTCTTC	CASSGLGVEQFF
-	-	TRBJ2-7	12	TRBV28	TGTGCCAGCAGTTTGTCCCAATCCGAGCAGTACTTC	CASSLSQSEQYF
-	TRBD2	TRBJ2-2	17	TRBV4-3	TGCGCCAGCAGCCGACAAGCGGGGGCCCTGGGGGGCGGGGAGCTGTTTTTT	CASSRQAGALGGGELFF